Shown below are 14 T cell receptor beta chains from a single sample sequenced in a study of technical replicates of blood from a few donors. Profiled with immunoSEQ multiplex PCR; TCRdb holds only in-frame clones, not every one. The sample includes fewer than 85,000 clones, roughly 94% of them seen just once. The sequencing input was T cells isolated from PBMCs. The source of these receptors is a human donor in good health.

The gene calls are TRBV7-9 and TRBJ2-7, with 11 bases fitting TRBD2. The V and J ends lost 5 bases and 6 bases, in that order; junction bases with no gene match: 6. CDR3 length: 14 residues. Germline V gives CDR1 SEHNR, CDR2 FQNEAQ (reference sequence). The CDR3: CASSVSGGALEQYF. The CDR3 bases are TGTGCCAGCAGCGTTAGCGGGGGGGCCCTCGAGCAGTACTTC.

This clone came up once. The genes are TRBV5-1 and TRBJ2-6; 10 bases are shared with TRBD1. Per the germline V gene, CDR1 is SGHRS and CDR2 is YFSETQ. V lost 1 base to trimming and J lost 1 base; unmatched junction nucleotides: 5. This CDR3 is built from 18 residues. The CDR3 bases are TGCGCCAGCAGCTTGTTGACAGGGGGCAGATCTGGGGCCAACGTCCTGACTTTC. It translates to CASSLLTGGRSGANVLTF.

This chain connects TRBV6-1 to TRBJ2-1, with unresolved D. This CDR3 comprises 11 residues. Trimming left V 7 bases short and J 4 bases short, with 5 bases between. The germline CDR1 and CDR2 sequences are MNHNS and SASEGT. CDR3 sequence reads: CASTQYNEQFF. The CDR3 DNA reads as TGTGCCAGCACCCAGTACAATGAGCAGTTCTTC.

V usage is TRBV19 and J usage is TRBJ2-7; tentatively, D is TRBD1 (6 bases). The ends were cut back, 3 bases at V and 5 bases at J, with 14 bases in the middle. In germline, CDR1 is LNHDA, CDR2 SQIVND (reference sequence). The CDR3 runs 14 residues. In DNA, the CDR3 is TGTGCCAGTAGTATCGACCAGGGGAACGACGAGCAGTACTTC. Translation gives CASSIDQGNDEQYF.

The chain joins TRBV6-1 to TRBJ2-1; 8 bases line up with TRBD2. With 4 bases clipped from V and 3 bases from J, the junction kept 8 bases outside the gene matches. Germline V CDR1 and CDR2: MNHNS, SASEGT. This CDR3 is built from 16 residues. The CDR3: CASSVGSGNLYNEQFF. CDR3 in DNA: TGTGCCAGCAGTGTGGGTAGCGGGAACCTCTACAATGAGCAGTTCTTC.

V is TRBV21-1 and J is TRBJ2-7; the D call TRBD2 from the table was never checked on the DNA. TRBV21-1 is classified as a pseudogene. This CDR3 comprises 15 residues. The CDR3 loop is CASSKGTPGGYEQYF. Here the CDR3 DNA reads TGTGCCAGCAGCAAAGGGACCCCCGGGGGCTACGAGCAGTACTTC.

The chain employs TRBV19 and TRBJ1-2, with TRBD1 matching over 7 bases. Germline V gene sequence: CDR1 LNHDA, CDR2 SQIVND (reference sequence). V lost 7 bases to trimming and J lost 1 base; unmatched junction nucleotides: 15. The CDR3 has 17 residues. The CDR3 region has the DNA TGTGCCAGTACCCTTTCGGACAGGCCCTTACTTAACTATGGCTACACCTTC. It is translated as CASTLSDRPLLNYGYTF.

This chain joins TRBV5-1 and TRBJ1-1; a weak D match, TRBD1 (5 bases). V was pared by 3 bases and J by 6 bases, with 15 bases between. Germline CDR1 and CDR2: SGHRS and YFSETQ. This CDR3 spans 14 amino acids. As DNA, the CDR3 is TGCGCCAGCAGCTGGGGGGACGCACTCCCTGAAGCTTTCTTT. It is translated as CASSWGDALPEAFF.

The chain couples TRBV28 to TRBJ2-2; unclear D gene. The CDR3 totals 12 residues. Deletions cut 4 bases from V and 2 bases from J, with 2 bases between. Germline loops: CDR1 MDHEN, CDR2 SYDVKM. The CDR3 here is CASSSNTGELFF. In DNA form, the CDR3 reads TGTGCCAGCAGTTCAAACACCGGGGAGCTGTTTTTT.

J is TRBJ1-4 and V is TRBV5-6; 7 bases agree with TRBD1. The J segment lost 8 bases and the V segment lost 3 bases, leaving 13 bases of the junction unmatched. Germline V gene data show CDR1 as SGHDT and CDR2 as YYEEEE. This CDR3 is 16 amino acids long. The CDR3 loop is CASSSIDRDVVEKLFF. The CDR3 DNA reads TGTGCCAGCAGCTCCATTGACAGGGATGTAGTCGAAAAACTGTTTTTT.

V gene TRBV6-1 combines with J gene TRBJ1-5; the match to TRBD1 covers 7 bases. Trimming cost V 4 bases and J 3 bases; bases outside gene matches: 12. Germline CDR1 reads MNHNS; CDR2 reads SASEGT. The CDR3 is 17 residues long. The CDR3 coding sequence is TGTGCCAGCAGTGGGAGAGGACAGGCCACCGTCAATCAGCCCCAGCATTTT. Encoded protein: CASSGRGQATVNQPQHF.

The sample holds one count of this clone. The V and J genes are TRBV15 and TRBJ1-4; tentative D call: TRBD1 (5 bases). The germline V gene has CDR1 LNHNV and CDR2 YYDKDF (reference sequence). Trimming left V 3 bases short and J 8 bases short, with 13 bases between. CDR3 length: 14 residues. The CDR3 coding sequence is TGTGCCACCAGCAGCCGGGTCAGGGTCGAAAAACTGTTTTTT. Protein: CATSSRVRVEKLFF.

This chain joins TRBV11-3 and TRBJ1-4, with D unresolved. This CDR3 has 14 amino acids. Deletions cut 5 bases from V and 3 bases from J, with 10 bases between. Germline CDR1 is SGHNT and CDR2 is YENEEA. CDR3 DNA: TGTGCCAGCAGCCCTCGGTCTTCTAATGAAAAACTGTTTTTT. This sequence encodes CASSPRSSNEKLFF.

The rearrangement joins TRBV10-3 to TRBJ2-1, with TRBD1 matching over 9 bases. Germline V gene lookup returns CDR1 ENHRY and CDR2 SYGVKD. This CDR3 has 14 amino acids. V was clipped by 7 bases and J by 7 bases; unmatched bases: 8. For the CDR3, the DNA is TGTGCCATCAATCCGGGACAGGGATGGAATGAGCAGTTCTTC. This codes for CAINPGQGWNEQFF.